Presented here are 20 T cell receptor beta chains from one specimen sequenced in a study of cytomegalovirus exposure and HLA in healthy donors. The PCR made use of 60 Vbeta and 13 Jbeta primers. TCRdb's copy holds only in-frame clones and misses some; the assay was immunoSEQ multiplex PCR. The sample has some 200,000 clones, approximately 70% seen once. Sample: PBMCs. These receptors all come from a middle-aged man in good health and CMV-seropositive.

The chain joins TRBV5-1 to TRBJ2-1, with 7 nucleotides matching TRBD2. The V gene end was trimmed by 1 base and the J gene end by 3 bases; junction bases not matched to a gene: 4. This CDR3 has 15 residues. Germline V CDR1 and CDR2: SGHRS, YFSETQ. CDR3 DNA: TGCGCCAGCAGCTTGTCCGGGGGGAACTACAATGAGCAGTTCTTC. Encoded protein: CASSLSGGNYNEQFF.

The V and J genes are TRBV12-5 and TRBJ1-1, with a tentative D call TRBD1 (6 bases). The CDR3 is 17 amino acids. CDR1 is LGHNT and CDR2 is FRNRAP in the germline V gene. The V and J ends lost 4 bases and 6 bases respectively, with 24 bases between them. The CDR3 DNA is TGTGCTAGTGGTTATTACACAGGGTTTGAGATTCCTGCTGAAGCTTTCTTT. It specifies CASGYYTGFEIPAEAFF.

The chain carries TRBV7-2 and TRBJ1-4; 9 nucleotides match TRBD1. Losses at the gene ends were 6 bases for V and 5 bases for J; bases not matched to a gene: 7. CDR1 is SGHTA, CDR2 FQGNSA, per germline. The CDR3 length is 15 residues. The CDR3 spells CASRKSGTGNEKLFF. The CDR3 DNA reads as TGTGCCAGCAGGAAATCCGGGACAGGGAATGAAAAACTGTTTTTT.

V gene TRBV2 combines with J gene TRBJ2-3, with a tentative D call TRBD2 (5 bases). Per germline, CDR1 SNHLY and CDR2 FYNNEI. The CDR3 runs 13 residues. V lost 3 bases and J 4 bases, leaving 8 bases between the germline ends. The CDR3 DNA sequence: TGTGCCAGCAGTGACACTAGGGCAGATACGCAGTATTTT. It translates to CASSDTRADTQYF.

The chain employs TRBV7-9 and TRBJ1-5, with 8 bases that match TRBD1. This CDR3 has 14 residues. CDR1 and CDR2 from the germline V gene are SEHNR and FQNEAQ (reference sequence). V trimming: 4 bases; J trimming: 3 bases; junction bases outside the gene matches: 2. The CDR3 here is CASSSTGANQPQHF. In DNA, the CDR3 is TGTGCCAGCAGCTCGACAGGGGCCAATCAGCCCCAGCATTTT. Drawing the rest from reference TRBV7-9 and TRBJ1-5, the complete variable domain is DTGVSQNPRHKITKRGQNVTFRCDPISEHNRLYWYRQTLGQGPEFLTYFQNEAQLEKSRLLSDRFSAERPKGSFSTLEIQRTEQGDSAMYLCASSSTGANQPQHFGDGTRLSIL.

Concerning this clone itself: The same CDR3 also results from other DNA sequences found in this sample. The V gene is TRBV4-1, the J gene TRBJ1-3; D unresolved. Per the germline V gene, CDR1 is MGHRA and CDR2 is YSYEKL. V was cut by 0 bases and J by 0 bases, with 6 bases left in between. CDR3 length: 15 amino acids. CDR3: CASSQESRSGNTIYF. The CDR3, as DNA: TGCGCCAGCAGCCAAGAGTCGCGCTCTGGAAACACCATATATTTT.

CDR3 DNA: TGTGCCAGAAGCTTGGCGACTAAGACTAAAGAGACCCAGTACTTC. Amino acid sequence: CARSLATKTKETQYF. This chain joins TRBV5-3 and TRBJ2-5; the D gene is possibly TRBD2 (5 bases). TRBV5-3 is reported as an ORF; its role is uncertain. The CDR3 extends over 15 amino acids. V was trimmed by 0 bases and J by 3 bases, leaving 12 bases between them.

The CDR3: CASSYSQGAYEQYF. CDR3 DNA: TGTGCCAGCAGTTACAGTCAGGGGGCCTACGAGCAGTACTTC. The chain links TRBV6-5 to TRBJ2-5, with 7 bases fitting TRBD1. Judging by the DNA end, TRBJ2-7 fits better; the J call may be wrong. The CDR3 runs to 14 residues. Germline CDR1 and CDR2: MNHEY and SVGAGI.

This clone was counted only a few times. J is TRBJ1-2 and V is TRBV2, with 7 bases that match TRBD1. V shed 3 bases and J 8 bases; nucleotides not matched to a gene: 12. In germline, CDR1 is SNHLY, CDR2 FYNNEI. The CDR3 runs 15 residues. CDR3 sequence reads: CASSDSVKGAEGYTF. The CDR3 coding sequence is TGTGCCAGCAGTGACTCCGTCAAGGGGGCGGAGGGCTACACCTTC.

Notes on this clone: The identical CDR3 is also encoded by other nucleotide sequences in the sample. This rearrangement joins TRBV5-1 to TRBJ2-3; 8 positions match TRBD1. The CDR3 spans 14 residues. The V and J ends lost 4 bases and 4 bases, in that order; junction bases with no gene match: 5. The germline gives CDR1 SGHRS, CDR2 YFSETQ. The CDR3 DNA reads TGCGCCAGCAGCCCCGGACAGGGCTCAGATACGCAGTATTTT. It codes for CASSPGQGSDTQYF.

This chain links TRBV5-6 with TRBJ2-1; D call uncertain. Germline CDR1 is SGHDT and CDR2 is YYEEEE. The CDR3 has 15 residues. V was pared by 3 bases and J by 6 bases, with 16 bases between. CDR3 sequence: CASSSVGPDLNEQFF. The CDR3 nucleotides read TGTGCCAGCAGCTCGGTGGGCCCCGACCTCAATGAGCAGTTCTTC.

J is TRBJ1-2 and V is TRBV2, with 10 bases identical to TRBD1. V trimming: 4 bases; J trimming: 4 bases; junction bases outside the gene matches: 0. This CDR3 contains 13 residues. Germline V gene lookup returns CDR1 SNHLY and CDR2 FYNNEI. The CDR3 nucleotides are TGTGCCAGCAGTGGGACAGGGGGCTATGGCTACACCTTC. Translating it yields CASSGTGGYGYTF.

The V call is TRBV7-9, the J call TRBJ2-7; D is possibly TRBD1 (5 bases). The CDR3 length is 14 residues. V lost 4 bases and J 4 bases, leaving 14 bases between the germline ends. Per germline, CDR1 SEHNR and CDR2 FQNEAQ (reference sequence). In DNA form, the CDR3 reads TGTGCCAGCAGCTCAAGGGGTAGTGGGTACGAGCAGTACTTC. It codes for CASSSRGSGYEQYF. Using reference TRBV7-9 and TRBJ2-7 for the parts outside the CDR3, the full variable domain is DTGVSQNPRHKITKRGQNVTFRCDPISEHNRLYWYRQTLGQGPEFLTYFQNEAQLEKSRLLSDRFSAERPKGSFSTLEIQRTEQGDSAMYLCASSSRGSGYEQYFGPGTRLTVT.

CDR3 loop: CASGLDRGGPDTQYF. As DNA, the CDR3 is TGTGCTAGTGGTTTGGACAGGGGGGGACCAGATACGCAGTATTTT. This chain joins TRBV12-5 and TRBJ2-3, with D possibly TRBD1 on 8 matching bases. CDR3 length: 15 residues. Germline V gives CDR1 LGHNT, CDR2 FRNRAP. Deletions cut 1 base from V and 4 bases from J, with 12 bases between.

The chain recombines TRBV7-9 with TRBJ2-3, with D possibly matching TRBD2 (5 bases). Germline V gives CDR1 SEHNR, CDR2 FQNEAQ (reference sequence). This CDR3 contains 16 residues. V was cut by 2 bases and J by 2 bases, with 14 bases left in between. CDR3 coding DNA: TGTGCCAGCAGCTTATGGGAACTAGACTACACAGATACGCAGTATTTT. Its protein product is CASSLWELDYTDTQYF.

V and J are TRBV5-1 and TRBJ1-5; D may be TRBD1 (6 bases). Germline V gene lookup returns CDR1 SGHRS and CDR2 YFSETQ. The CDR3 covers 14 residues. The V and J ends lost 3 bases and 9 bases respectively, with 16 bases between them. The CDR3 loop reads CASSSYPGEGPQHF. In DNA form, the CDR3 reads TGCGCCAGCAGCTCCTACCCAGGGGAAGGGCCCCAGCATTTT.

The chain links TRBV7-5 to TRBJ2-1; whether TRBD2, the table's D call, matches the DNA was not checked. TRBV7-5 is assigned pseudogene status. The CDR3 extends over 14 amino acids. Here the CDR3 reads CVRSPGGAYNEQFF. DNA for the CDR3: TGTGTCAGAAGCCCCGGAGGGGCCTACAATGAGCAGTTCTTC.

J is TRBJ1-2 and V is TRBV9, with no clear D. The CDR3 is made up of 14 amino acids. From germline, CDR1 is SGDLS and CDR2 YYNGEE. V shed 0 bases and J shed 2 bases, with 8 bases lying between them. The CDR3 sequence is CASSVDRSNYGYTF. The CDR3 DNA reads TGTGCCAGCAGCGTAGACAGATCGAACTATGGCTACACCTTC.

This clone showed up just a few times. The chain has TRBV5-5 and TRBJ2-5, with 7 positions matching TRBD1. Unmatched junction bases numbered 8, after V lost 5 bases and J lost 4 bases. CDR3 length: 14 residues. Germline CDR1 SGHKS, CDR2 YYEKEE (reference sequence). CDR3 protein: CASRPDRVGETQYF. The DNA of the CDR3 is TGTGCCAGCAGGCCCGACAGGGTGGGAGAGACCCAGTACTTC.

This chain uses TRBV2 with TRBJ2-7; tentative D call: TRBD2 (5 bases). The CDR3 loop spans 12 amino acids. The V end lost 6 bases, the J end lost 1 base, and 7 bases lay between the germline ends. Germline V gene lookup returns CDR1 SNHLY and CDR2 FYNNEI. The CDR3 loop reads CASRLGSYEQYF. Here the CDR3 DNA reads TGTGCCAGCAGACTAGGGTCCTACGAGCAGTACTTC.